Sequencing of this TCR beta chain was carried out in a study of Tregs in tolerant kidney transplant recipients. Study conclusions and caveats: Biological reproducibility was not directly addressed in this study. Tregs expanded with activated donor B cells seemed most donor-specific. The small number of patients limits these findings pending further validation.

CDR3 length: 15 residues. Germline V gene sequence: CDR1 PRHDT, CDR2 FYEKMQ (reference sequence). The V and J ends lost 3 bases and 4 bases, in that order; junction bases with no gene match: 6. A word on this clone: Its antigen is not known.

The assay was immunoSEQ multiplex PCR, and TCRdb's table has in-frame clones only and misses some. Among 200,000 to 300,000 clones listed, approximately 83% were seen once. This chain connects TRBV13 to TRBJ1-2; 9 positions agree with TRBD1. Sample: CD4+ T cells from blood. This clonotype was sampled from a human donor in good health. The CDR3 here is CASSLGQGGVYGYTF. The CDR3 region has the DNA TGTGCCAGCAGCTTGGGACAGGGAGGTGTCTATGGCTACACCTTC.